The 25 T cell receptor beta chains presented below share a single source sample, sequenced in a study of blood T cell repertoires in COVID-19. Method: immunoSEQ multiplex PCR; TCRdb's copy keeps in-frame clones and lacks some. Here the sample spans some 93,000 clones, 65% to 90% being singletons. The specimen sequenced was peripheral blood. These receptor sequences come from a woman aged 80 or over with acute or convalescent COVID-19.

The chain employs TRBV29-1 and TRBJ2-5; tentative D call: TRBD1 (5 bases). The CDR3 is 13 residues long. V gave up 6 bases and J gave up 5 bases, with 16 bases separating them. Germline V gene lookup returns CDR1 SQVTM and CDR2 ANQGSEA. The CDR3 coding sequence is TGCAGCGTCGCCCAGACAGCCGGGGAGACCCAGTACTTC. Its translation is CSVAQTAGETQYF.

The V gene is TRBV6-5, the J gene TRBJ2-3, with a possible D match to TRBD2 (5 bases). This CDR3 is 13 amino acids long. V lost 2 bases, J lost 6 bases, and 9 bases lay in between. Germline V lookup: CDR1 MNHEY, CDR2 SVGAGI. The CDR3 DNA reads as TGTGCCAGCAGTTACGAGGGAGCGGATACGCAGTATTTT. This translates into CASSYEGADTQYF.

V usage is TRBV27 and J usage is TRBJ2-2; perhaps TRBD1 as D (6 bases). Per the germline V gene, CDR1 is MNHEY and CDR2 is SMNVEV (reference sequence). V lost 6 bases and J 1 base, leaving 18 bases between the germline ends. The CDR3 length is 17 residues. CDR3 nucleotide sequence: TGTGCCAGCAGCTTGACAGGACTGCGGATGAACACCGGGGAGCTGTTTTTT. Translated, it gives CASSLTGLRMNTGELFF.

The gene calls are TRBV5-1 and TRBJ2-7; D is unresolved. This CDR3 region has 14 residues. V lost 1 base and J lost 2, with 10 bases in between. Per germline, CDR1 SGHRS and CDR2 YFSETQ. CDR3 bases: TGCGCCAGCAGCTTGTCGCCCCGGGCCTACGAGCAGTACTTC. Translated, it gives CASSLSPRAYEQYF.

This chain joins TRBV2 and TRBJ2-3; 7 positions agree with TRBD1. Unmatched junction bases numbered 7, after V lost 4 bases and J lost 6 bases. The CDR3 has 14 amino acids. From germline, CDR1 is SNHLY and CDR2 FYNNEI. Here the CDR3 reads CASSVQGRGDTQYF. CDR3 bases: TGTGCCAGCAGTGTGCAGGGCAGGGGGGATACGCAGTATTTT.

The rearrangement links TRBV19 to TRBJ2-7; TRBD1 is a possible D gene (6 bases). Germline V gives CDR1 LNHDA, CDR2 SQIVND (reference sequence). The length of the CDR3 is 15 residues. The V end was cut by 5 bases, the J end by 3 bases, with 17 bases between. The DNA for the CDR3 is TGTGCCAGTAGTTATAAGGGACACTTTAACTACGAGCAGTACTTC. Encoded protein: CASSYKGHFNYEQYF.

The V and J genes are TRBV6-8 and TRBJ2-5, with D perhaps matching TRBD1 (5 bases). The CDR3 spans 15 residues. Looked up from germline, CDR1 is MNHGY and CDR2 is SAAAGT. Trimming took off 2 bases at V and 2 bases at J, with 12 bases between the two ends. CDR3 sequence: CASSYKVRQQETQYF. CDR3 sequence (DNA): TGTGCCAGCAGTTACAAGGTTCGACAGCAAGAGACCCAGTACTTC.

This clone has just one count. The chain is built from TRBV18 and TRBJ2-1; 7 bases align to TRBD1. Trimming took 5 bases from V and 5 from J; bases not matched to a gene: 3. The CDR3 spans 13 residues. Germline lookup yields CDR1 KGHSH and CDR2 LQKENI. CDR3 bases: TGTGCCAGCTCAAGGGGACAGAACAATGAGCAGTTCTTC. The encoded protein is CASSRGQNNEQFF.

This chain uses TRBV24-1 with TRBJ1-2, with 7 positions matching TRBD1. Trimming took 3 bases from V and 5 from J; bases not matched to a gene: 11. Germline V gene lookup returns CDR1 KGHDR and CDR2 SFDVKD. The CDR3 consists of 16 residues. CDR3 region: CATSDSLRQGKYGYTF. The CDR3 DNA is TGTGCCACCAGTGATAGTCTGAGACAGGGAAAGTATGGCTACACCTTC.

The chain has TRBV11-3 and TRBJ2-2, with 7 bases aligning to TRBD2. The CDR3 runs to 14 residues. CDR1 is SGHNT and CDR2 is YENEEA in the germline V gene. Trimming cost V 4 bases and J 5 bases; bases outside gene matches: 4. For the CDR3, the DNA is TGTGCCAGCAGCTCGGGGGGAAGTACCGGGGAGCTGTTTTTT. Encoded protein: CASSSGGSTGELFF.

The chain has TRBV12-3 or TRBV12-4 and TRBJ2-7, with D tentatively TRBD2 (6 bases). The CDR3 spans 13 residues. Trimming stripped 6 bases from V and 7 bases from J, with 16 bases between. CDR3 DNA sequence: TGTGCCAGCAGCCCCAATGCGGGGCGGGAGCAGTACTTC. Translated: CASSPNAGREQYF.

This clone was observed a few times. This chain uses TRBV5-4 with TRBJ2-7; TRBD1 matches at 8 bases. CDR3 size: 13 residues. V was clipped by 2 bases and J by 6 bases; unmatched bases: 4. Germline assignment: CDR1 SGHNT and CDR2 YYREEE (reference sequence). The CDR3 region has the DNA TGTGCCAGCAGCTTAGGACAGGGTGCCGAGCAGTACTTC. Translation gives CASSLGQGAEQYF.

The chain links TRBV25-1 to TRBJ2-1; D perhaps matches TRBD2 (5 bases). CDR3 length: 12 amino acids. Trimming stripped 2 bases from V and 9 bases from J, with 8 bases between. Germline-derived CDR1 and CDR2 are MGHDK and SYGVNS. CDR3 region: CASSEGGGEQFF. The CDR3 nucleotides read TGTGCCAGCAGTGAAGGTGGAGGTGAGCAGTTCTTC.

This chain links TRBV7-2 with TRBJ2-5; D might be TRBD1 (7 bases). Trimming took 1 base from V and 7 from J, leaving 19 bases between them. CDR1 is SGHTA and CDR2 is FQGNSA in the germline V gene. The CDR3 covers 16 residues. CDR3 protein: CASSLVRGGGPGTQYF. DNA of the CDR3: TGTGCCAGCAGCTTAGTGCGAGGAGGGGGCCCAGGGACCCAGTACTTC.

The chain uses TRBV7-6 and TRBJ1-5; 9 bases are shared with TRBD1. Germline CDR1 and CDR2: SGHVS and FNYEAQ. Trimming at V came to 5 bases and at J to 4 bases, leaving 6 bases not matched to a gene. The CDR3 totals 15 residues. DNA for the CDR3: TGTGCCAGCAGCCCTGGGACAGGGATAAATCAGCCCCAGCATTTT. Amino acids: CASSPGTGINQPQHF.

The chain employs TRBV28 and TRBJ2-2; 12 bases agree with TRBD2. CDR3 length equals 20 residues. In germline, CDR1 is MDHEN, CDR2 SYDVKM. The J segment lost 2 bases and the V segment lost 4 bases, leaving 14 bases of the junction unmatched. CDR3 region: CASSSYFKLAGGPNTGELFF. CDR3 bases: TGTGCCAGCAGTTCCTACTTTAAACTAGCGGGGGGACCAAACACCGGGGAGCTGTTTTTT.

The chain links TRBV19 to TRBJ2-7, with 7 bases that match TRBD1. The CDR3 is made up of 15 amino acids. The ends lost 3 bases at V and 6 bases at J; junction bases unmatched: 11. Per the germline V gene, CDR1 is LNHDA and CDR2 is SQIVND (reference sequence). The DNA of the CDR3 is TGTGCCAGTAGTATCACGGCCGAGGGGGCGGTCGAGCAGTACTTC. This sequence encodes CASSITAEGAVEQYF.

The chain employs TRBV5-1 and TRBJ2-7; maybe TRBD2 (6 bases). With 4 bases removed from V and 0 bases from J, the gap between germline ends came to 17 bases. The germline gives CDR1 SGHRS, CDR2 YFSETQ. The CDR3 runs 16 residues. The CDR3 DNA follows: TGCGCCAGCAGCACCTTAGCGGTTGCCCCCTCCTACGAGCAGTACTTC. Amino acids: CASSTLAVAPSYEQYF.

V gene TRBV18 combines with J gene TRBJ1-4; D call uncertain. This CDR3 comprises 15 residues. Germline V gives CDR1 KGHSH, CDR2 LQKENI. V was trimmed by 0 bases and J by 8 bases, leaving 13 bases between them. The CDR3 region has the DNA TGTGCCAGCTCACCACCGGAGAGGACGGGGGAAAAACTGTTTTTT. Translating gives CASSPPERTGEKLFF.

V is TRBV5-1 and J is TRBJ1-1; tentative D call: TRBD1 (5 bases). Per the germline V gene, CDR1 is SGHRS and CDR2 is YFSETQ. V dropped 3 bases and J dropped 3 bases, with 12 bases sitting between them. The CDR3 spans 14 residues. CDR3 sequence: CASSSGTQYTEAFF. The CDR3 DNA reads TGCGCCAGCAGCTCCGGGACTCAATACACTGAAGCTTTCTTT.

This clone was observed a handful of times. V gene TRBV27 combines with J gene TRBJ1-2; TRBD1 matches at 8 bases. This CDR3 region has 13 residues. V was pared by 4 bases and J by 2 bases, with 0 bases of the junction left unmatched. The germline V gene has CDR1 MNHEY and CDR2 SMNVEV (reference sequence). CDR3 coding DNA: TGTGCCAGCAGTTGGACAGGGAACTATGGCTACACCTTC. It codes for CASSWTGNYGYTF.

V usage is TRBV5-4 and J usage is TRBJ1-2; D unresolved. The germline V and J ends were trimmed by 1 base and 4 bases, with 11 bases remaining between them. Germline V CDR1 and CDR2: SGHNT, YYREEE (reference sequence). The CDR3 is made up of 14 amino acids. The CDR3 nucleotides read TGTGCCAGCAGCTTGACAGCAGGAACCTATGGCTACACCTTC. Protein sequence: CASSLTAGTYGYTF.

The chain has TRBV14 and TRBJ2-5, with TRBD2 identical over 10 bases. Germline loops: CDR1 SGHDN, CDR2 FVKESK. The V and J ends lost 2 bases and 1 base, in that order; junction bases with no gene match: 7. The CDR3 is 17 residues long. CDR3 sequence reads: CASSQFLAGAFQETQYF. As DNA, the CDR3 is TGTGCCAGCAGCCAATTTCTAGCGGGGGCCTTCCAAGAGACCCAGTACTTC.

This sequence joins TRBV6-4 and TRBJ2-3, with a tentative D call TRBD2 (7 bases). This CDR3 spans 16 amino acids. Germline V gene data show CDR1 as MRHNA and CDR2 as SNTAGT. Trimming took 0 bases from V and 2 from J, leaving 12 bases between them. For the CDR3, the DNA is TGTGCCAGCAGTGACTCGAATGGGGGGGCCACAGATACGCAGTATTTT. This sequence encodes CASSDSNGGATDTQYF.

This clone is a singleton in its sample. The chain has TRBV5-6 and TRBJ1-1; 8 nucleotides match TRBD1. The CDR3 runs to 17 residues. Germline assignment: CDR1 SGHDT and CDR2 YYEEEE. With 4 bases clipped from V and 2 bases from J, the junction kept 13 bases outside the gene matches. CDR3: CASSPLYRDRTNTEAFF. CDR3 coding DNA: TGTGCCAGCAGCCCGCTTTACCGGGACAGGACCAACACTGAAGCTTTCTTT.